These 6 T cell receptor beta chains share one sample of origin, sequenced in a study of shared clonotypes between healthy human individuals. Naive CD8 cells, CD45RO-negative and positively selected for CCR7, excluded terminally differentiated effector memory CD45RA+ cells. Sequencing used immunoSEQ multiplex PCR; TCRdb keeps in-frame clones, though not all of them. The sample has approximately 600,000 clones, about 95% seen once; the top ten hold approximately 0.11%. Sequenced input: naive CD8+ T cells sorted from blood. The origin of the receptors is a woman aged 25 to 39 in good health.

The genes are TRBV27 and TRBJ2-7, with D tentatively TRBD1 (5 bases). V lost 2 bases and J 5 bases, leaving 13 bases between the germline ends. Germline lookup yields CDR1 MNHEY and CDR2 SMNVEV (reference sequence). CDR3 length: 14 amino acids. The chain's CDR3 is CASSLGADVHEQYF. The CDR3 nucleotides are TGTGCCAGCAGTTTAGGGGCCGATGTCCACGAGCAGTACTTC.

CDR3 protein: CASSRLAGVTDTQYF. CDR3 DNA: TGTGCCAGCAGTAGACTAGCGGGAGTCACAGATACGCAGTATTTT. The chain employs TRBV6-5 and TRBJ2-3, with 12 nucleotides matching TRBD2. This CDR3 contains 15 residues. In germline, CDR1 is MNHEY, CDR2 SVGAGI. The V and J ends lost 5 bases and 2 bases, in that order; junction bases with no gene match: 2.

As DNA, the CDR3 is TGTGCCAGCAGCTGGGGACTAGCGGGAGGAATCTATGAGCAGTTCTTC. Its translation is CASSWGLAGGIYEQFF. The chain combines TRBV7-8 with TRBJ2-1; 15 bases fit TRBD2. V was pared by 4 bases and J by 8 bases, with 6 bases of the junction left unmatched. CDR3 size: 16 residues. The germline gives CDR1 SGHVS, CDR2 FQNEAQ. The full variable domain, completed using reference TRBV7-8 and TRBJ2-1, is GAGVSQSPRYKVAKRGQDVALRCDPISGHVSLFWYQQALGQGPEFLTYFQNEAQLDKSGLPSDRFFAERPEGSVSTLKIQRTQQEDSAVYLCASSWGLAGGIYEQFFGPGTRLTVL.

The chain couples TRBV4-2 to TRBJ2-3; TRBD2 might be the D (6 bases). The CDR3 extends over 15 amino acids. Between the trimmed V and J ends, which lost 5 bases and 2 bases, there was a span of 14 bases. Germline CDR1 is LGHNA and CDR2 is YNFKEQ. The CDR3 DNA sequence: TGTGCCAGCAGCTCGCCCCGGGAGATCACAGATACGCAGTATTTT. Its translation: CASSSPREITDTQYF.

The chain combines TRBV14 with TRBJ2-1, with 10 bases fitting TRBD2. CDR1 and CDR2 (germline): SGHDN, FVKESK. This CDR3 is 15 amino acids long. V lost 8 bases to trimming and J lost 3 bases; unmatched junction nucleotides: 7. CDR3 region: CASGFLAGVYNEQFF. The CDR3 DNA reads TGTGCCAGCGGATTTCTAGCGGGGGTCTACAATGAGCAGTTCTTC.

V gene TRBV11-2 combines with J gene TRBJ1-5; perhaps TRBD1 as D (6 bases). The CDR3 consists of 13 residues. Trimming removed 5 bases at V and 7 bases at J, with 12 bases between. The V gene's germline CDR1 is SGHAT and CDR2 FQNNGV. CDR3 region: CASSQGGDQPQHF. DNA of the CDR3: TGTGCCAGCAGCCAAGGGGGGGACCAGCCCCAGCATTTT.